These 9 T cell receptor beta chains share one sample of origin, sequenced in a study of Graves' ophthalmopathy and Graves' hyperthyroidism. RNA transcripts were the template, and TCR beta CDR3 regions were amplified from them. First-round RT-PCR with HTBI primers preceded a second-round multiplex PCR. TCRdb reanalysed the multiplex PCR reads using MiXCR and keeps one entry per CDR3 protein. Of 210,000 or so distinct CDR3 sequences detected, 25% to 30% appear once; the ten largest clones hold 9.1%. The source material was peripheral blood. The receptors come from a man aged 50 or older with Graves' ophthalmopathy.

This clonotype was observed many times. The CDR3 sequence: CASGYQQGNSYEQYF. The CDR3 coding sequence is TGTGCTAGTGGTTATCAACAGGGGAACTCCTACGAGCAGTACTTC. This sequence joins TRBV12-5 and TRBJ2-7; TRBD1 aligns across 7 bases. The CDR3 is made up of 15 amino acids. Trimming took 4 bases from V and 0 from J; bases not matched to a gene: 6. Germline-derived CDR1 and CDR2 are LGHNT and FRNRAP. The variable domain in full, completed from reference TRBV12-5 and TRBJ2-7, reads DARVTQTPRHKVTEMGQEVTMRCQPILGHNTVFWYRQTMMQGLELLAYFRNRAPLDDSGMPKDRFSAEMPDATLATLKIQPSEPRDSAVYFCASGYQQGNSYEQYFGPGTRLTVT.

Ten or more counts support this clonotype. The V gene is TRBV20-1, the J gene TRBJ2-7, with 8 bases identical to TRBD2. The trim removed 4 bases at V and 2 bases at J, leaving 10 bases unmatched. CDR3 length: 15 amino acids. The germline gives CDR1 DFQATT, CDR2 SNEGSKA (reference sequence). The CDR3 DNA sequence: TGCAGTGCTACTGACCGGGCGGGAGGCACCTACGAGCAGTACTTC. This encodes CSATDRAGGTYEQYF.

This clonotype was observed many times. The rearrangement links TRBV6-2 or TRBV6-3 to TRBJ1-1, with D possibly being TRBD1 (6 bases). Trimming pared 5 bases from V and 8 bases from J, leaving 12 bases between. Per the germline V gene, CDR1 is MNHEY and CDR2 is SVGEGT. This CDR3 contains 12 residues. CDR3 loop: CASSHGGTEAFF. CDR3 coding DNA: TGTGCCAGCAGTCACGGGGGGACAGAAGCTTTCTTT.

This clonotype was seen many times. DNA of the CDR3: TGTGCCAGCAGCTTGACGTCTAGCCGGAACGAGCAGTACTTC. Its translation is CASSLTSSRNEQYF. The chain couples TRBV5-6 to TRBJ2-7; tentative D call: TRBD2 (5 bases). Trimming took off 1 base at V and 5 bases at J, with 13 bases between the two ends. Per germline, CDR1 SGHDT and CDR2 YYEEEE. The length of the CDR3 is 14 residues. The full variable domain, its missing parts supplied by reference TRBV5-6 and TRBJ2-7, is DAGVTQSPTHLIKTRGQQVTLRCSPKSGHDTVSWYQQALGQGPQFIFQYYEEEERQRGNFPDRFSGHQFPNYSSELNVNALLLGDSALYLCASSLTSSRNEQYFGPGTRLTVT.

This clonotype was picked up many times. The J gene is TRBJ2-5, the V gene TRBV10-3; D gene ambiguous. Germline V gene sequence: CDR1 ENHRY, CDR2 SYGVKD. Trimming took off 6 bases at V and 1 base at J, with 9 bases between the two ends. The CDR3 contains 13 residues. CDR3 sequence: CAIRRNSQETQYF. In DNA, the CDR3 is TGTGCCATCAGGAGGAACTCCCAAGAGACCCAGTACTTC.

The rearrangement uses TRBV28 and TRBJ1-2; TRBD1 might be the D (6 bases). Trimming shortened V by 7 bases and J by 5 bases, and 17 bases separated the two germline ends. Germline CDR1 and CDR2: MDHEN and SYDVKM. The CDR3 sequence is 14 residues long. CDR3 amino acids: CASKTTGRSYGYTF. Written as DNA, the CDR3 is TGTGCCAGCAAGACCACAGGGCGGTCATATGGCTACACCTTC.

This clonotype was detected only a few times. This chain joins TRBV7-2 and TRBJ2-5, with D perhaps TRBD1 or TRBD2 (5 bases each). CDR1 is SGHTA, CDR2 FQGNSA, per germline. CDR3 length equals 15 residues. Trimming took 1 base from V and 3 from J, leaving 12 bases between them. The CDR3 here is CASSLVGGSEETQYF. For the CDR3, the DNA is TGTGCCAGCAGCTTAGTTGGGGGATCCGAAGAGACCCAGTACTTC.

This clonotype was counted many times. V gene TRBV19 combines with J gene TRBJ1-2, with TRBD1 matching over 9 bases. V was clipped by 9 bases and J by 5 bases; unmatched bases: 7. CDR3 length: 13 residues. The germline gives CDR1 LNHDA, CDR2 SQIVND (reference sequence). CDR3 residues: CASLSGTGYGYTF. In DNA, the CDR3 is TGTGCCAGCCTCTCCGGGACAGGGTATGGCTACACCTTC.

This clonotype occurred many times. The chain carries TRBV2 and TRBJ2-4, with D maybe TRBD1 (6 bases). Trimming left V 6 bases short and J 0 bases short, with 18 bases between. The CDR3 covers 17 residues. Per the germline V gene, CDR1 is SNHLY and CDR2 is FYNNEI. Written as DNA, the CDR3 is TGTGCCAGCAGACCCGGGACACAGCCTCTAGCCAAAAACATTCAGTACTTC. This encodes CASRPGTQPLAKNIQYF.